This TCR beta chain is drawn from a study of cytomegalovirus exposure and HLA in healthy donors. The PCR contained 60 Vbeta and 13 Jbeta primers. Data came from immunoSEQ multiplex PCR; TCRdb stores just in-frame clones and leaves some out. The table includes 200,000 or so clones, 78% detected once. Study-wide points: The authors judged a highly shared variant cluster likely a sequencing artifact. Most TCR sequences showed up rarely, but some public TCRs showed up in many donors.

The germline V gene has CDR1 MNHNY and CDR2 SVGAGI (reference sequence). CDR3 length equals 16 residues. V lost 0 bases and J 5 bases, leaving 15 bases between the germline ends. A single count supports this clone. Antigen specificity is unknown. This receptor was taken from a woman aged 25 to 45 in good health and CMV-seropositive. The V call is TRBV6-6, the J call TRBJ2-3; a weak D match, TRBD1 (6 bases). Sequencing input: PBMCs. CDR3: CASSYSGDSRGDTQYF. CDR3 in DNA: TGTGCCAGCAGTTACTCAGGAGATTCCAGGGGAGATACGCAGTATTTT.